This TCR beta chain was captured by sequencing in a study of T-cell memory formation after mild COVID-19. Study findings and constraints: Chiefly within CM and EM were the contracting CD4+ clones; CD8+ ones were within EMRA.

Concerning this clonotype itself: Its antigen remains unidentified.

Germline CDR1 SGHKS, CDR2 YYEKEE (reference sequence). The V end was cut by 1 base, the J end by 4 bases, with 12 bases between. This CDR3 spans 15 amino acids. TCRdb itself ran the 5' RACE reads through MiXCR, one entry per CDR3 protein. The sample lists hundreds of thousands of distinct CDR3 sequences; approximately 14% were seen once. The receptor comes from a man younger than 35 who had mild COVID-19 (a few samples of this study predate the infection). Cell type and time point are not known. This chain links TRBV5-5 with TRBJ1-5; D remains ambiguous. Material for sequencing was PBMCs or a T cell subset sorted from them (not recorded which). The CDR3, as DNA: TGTGCCAGCAGCTTGATGCGGGGTGCAAATCAGCCCCAGCATTTT. This gives the protein CASSLMRGANQPQHF.